Listed below are T cell receptor beta chains from one sample, sequenced in a study of read filtering for tumor transcriptome and immune sequencing. TCRdb processed the reads anew with MiXCR; each CDR3 protein has one entry. The sample has roughly 90,000 distinct CDR3 sequences; roughly a fifth are singletons. The sequencing input was a population of CD138-negative cells sorted from bone marrow. The source of these receptors is a donor at least 40 years old with multiple myeloma. Both conserved end residues are part of each CDR3. A D gene is named only where the DNA matches it firmly. Clone size is shown for a subset of rows, as once, few, many or a class of expanded clone.

>many|TRBV6-6|14|TRBD1|TRBJ1-4
CASTRQGPNEKLFF
TGTGCCAGCACTCGACAGGGTCCTAATGAAAAACTGTTTTTT
>NA|TRBV4-2|14|TRBD1|TRBJ1-4
CASSQTGDNEKLFF
TGTGCCAGCAGCCAGACAGGGGACAATGAAAAACTGTTTTTT
>many|TRBV3-1|18|TRBD2|TRBJ2-1
CASSQGFVLAGGDNEQFF
TGTGCCAGCAGCCAAGGGTTTGTACTAGCGGGGGGGGACAATGAGCAGTTCTTC
>NA|TRBV19|14|NA|TRBJ1-5
CASSIQGGNQPQHF
TGTGCCAGTAGTATACAGGGCGGCAATCAGCCCCAGCATTTT
>many|TRBV3-1|13|TRBD1|TRBJ2-5
CASTGQGWETQYF
TGTGCCAGCACTGGACAGGGATGGGAGACCCAGTACTTC
>NA|TRBV6-5|13|NA|TRBJ2-7
CASSYPGTYEQYF
TGTGCCAGCAGTTACCCAGGAACCTACGAGCAGTACTTC
>many|TRBV6-2/TRBV6-3|17|TRBD2|TRBJ2-3
CASSPYRPSGSTDTQYF
TGTGCCAGCAGTCCCTATCGGCCTAGCGGGTCCACAGATACGCAGTATTTT
>many|TRBV12-3/TRBV12-4|14|NA|TRBJ2-2
CASSTLGGPGELFF
TGTGCCAGCAGTACCCTCGGGGGGCCCGGGGAGCTGTTTTTT
>NA|TRBV30|11|NA|TRBJ1-1
CAWERGTEAFF
TGTGCCTGGGAAAGGGGCACTGAAGCTTTCTTT
>many|TRBV5-1|14|TRBD1|TRBJ1-1
CASSRTGRGTEAFF
TGCGCCAGCAGCCGGACAGGGCGGGGCACTGAAGCTTTCTTT
>many|TRBV28|14|NA|TRBJ1-4
CAAVSGATNEKLFF
TGTGCCGCCGTTTCCGGCGCAACTAATGAAAAACTGTTTTTT
>many|TRBV27|15|TRBD2|TRBJ2-5
CASTNLGAGQETQYF
TGTGCCAGCACCAATCTTGGAGCGGGGCAAGAGACCCAGTACTTC
>many|TRBV2|15|TRBD2|TRBJ2-2
CASSELAGGAGELFF
TGTGCCAGCAGCGAACTAGCGGGGGGTGCCGGGGAGCTGTTTTTT
>many|TRBV2|15|NA|TRBJ2-5
CASGQGGNRQETRYF
TGTGCCAGTGGGCAGGGCGGAAATCGTCAAGAGACCCGGTACTTC
>NA|TRBV12-3/TRBV12-4|13|NA|TRBJ2-1
CASSSREDNEQFF
TGTGCCAGCAGTTCAAGGGAAGACAATGAGCAGTTCTTC
>many|TRBV5-1|17|TRBD2|TRBJ2-3
CASSMWTSGARTDTQYF
TGCGCCAGCAGCATGTGGACTAGCGGGGCTCGAACAGATACGCAGTATTTT
>many|TRBV11-2|15|TRBD1|TRBJ2-2
CASSSLRQGAGELFF
TGTGCCAGCAGCTCACTGAGACAGGGGGCCGGGGAGCTGTTTTTT
>many|TRBV28|13|NA|TRBJ2-2
CASRVIDSGELFF
TGTGCCAGCCGGGTTATCGACTCCGGGGAGCTGTTTTTT
>many|TRBV12-3/TRBV12-4|15|NA|TRBJ1-2
CASSLGHARGYGYTF
TGTGCCAGCAGTTTAGGGCACGCAAGGGGCTATGGCTACACCTTC
>many|TRBV5-1|15|TRBD1|TRBJ1-1
CASFGQAKLNTEAFF
TGCGCCAGTTTCGGACAGGCTAAGTTGAACACTGAAGCTTTCTTT
>few|TRBV28|13|NA|TRBJ2-7
CASSNSAPYEQYF
TGTGCCAGCAGCAACAGTGCCCCCTACGAGCAGTACTTC
>NA|TRBV2|14|NA|TRBJ1-6
CASTQWTANSPLHF
TGTGCCAGCACCCAATGGACAGCTAATTCACCCCTCCACTTT
>few|TRBV20-1|14|NA|TRBJ1-5
CSALNSRSNQPQHF
TGCAGTGCACTAAACTCACGGAGCAATCAGCCCCAGCATTTT
>many|TRBV7-9|16|NA|TRBJ2-2
CASSSGLYTPTGELFF
TGTGCCAGCAGCTCAGGGCTGTACACCCCCACCGGGGAGCTGTTTTTT
>NA|TRBV7-9|19|TRBD1|TRBJ1-2
CASSLAGDSYGTRNYGYTF
TGTGCCAGCAGCTTAGCAGGGGACAGTTATGGCACTCGTAACTATGGCTACACCTTC
>many|TRBV6-5|13|TRBD2|TRBJ2-1
CARLAGGPVEQFF
TGTGCCAGACTAGCGGGGGGGCCTGTGGAGCAGTTCTTC
>few|TRBV19|14|NA|TRBJ2-7
CASSIGLRSYEQYF
TGTGCCAGTAGTATTGGGCTTCGGTCCTACGAGCAGTACTTC
>many|TRBV27|14|NA|TRBJ2-3
CASSLGGGQDTQYF
TGTGCCAGCAGCCTGGGGGGGGGACAAGATACGCAGTATTTT
>many|TRBV28|12|NA|TRBJ1-5
CASSLGGQPQHF
TGTGCCAGCAGCTTAGGGGGTCAGCCCCAGCATTTT
>NA|TRBV3-1|15|NA|TRBJ2-6
CASSRRPSGANVLTF
TGTGCCAGCAGCCGAAGACCCTCTGGGGCCAACGTCCTGACTTTC
>many|TRBV28|12|NA|TRBJ1-1
CASRRELGEAFF
TGTGCCAGCAGACGGGAACTAGGGGAAGCTTTCTTT
>few|TRBV10-3|15|TRBD1|TRBJ1-2
CAISDPRRGGDGYTF
TGTGCCATCAGTGACCCGAGAAGAGGGGGCGATGGCTACACCTTC
>NA|TRBV5-4|15|NA|TRBJ2-3
CASRNRGGRTDTQYF
TGTGCCAGCAGGAACAGGGGCGGGAGGACAGATACGCAGTATTTT
>many|TRBV28|14|NA|TRBJ1-4
CASFSGGTNEKLFF
TGTGCCTCCTTTAGTGGGGGGACTAATGAAAAACTGTTTTTT
>many|TRBV4-1|14|NA|TRBJ2-7
CASSQLRGFGEQYF
TGCGCCAGCAGCCAATTGAGGGGTTTCGGCGAGCAGTACTTC
>NA|TRBV28|18|TRBD2|TRBJ2-1
CASSLPPGPAGGRPEQFF
TGTGCCAGCAGTTTACCTCCAGGCCCTGCGGGGGGCCGGCCTGAGCAGTTCTTC
>NA|TRBV28|12|NA|TRBJ1-2
CASTPRLYGYTF
TGTGCCAGCACCCCCCGGCTCTATGGCTACACCTTC
>few|TRBV28|16|NA|TRBJ1-1
CASSPGTTTMNTEAFF
TGTGCCAGCAGTCCCGGGACAACTACTATGAACACTGAAGCTTTCTTT
>many|TRBV7-9|12|NA|TRBJ2-2
CASSLYPGELFF
TGTGCCAGCAGCTTATATCCCGGGGAGCTGTTTTTT
>many|TRBV5-1|15|TRBD2|TRBJ2-5
CASSRSGGPQETQYF
TGCGCCAGCAGCCGCAGCGGGGGCCCTCAAGAGACCCAGTACTTC
>many|TRBV28|15|TRBD1|TRBJ2-1
CASSSPGTGLYEQFF
TGTGCCAGCAGTTCCCCCGGGACAGGGTTATACGAGCAGTTCTTC
>few|TRBV20-1|14|NA|TRBJ1-4
CSAHGPGTNEKLFF
TGCAGTGCGCACGGCCCGGGAACTAATGAAAAACTGTTTTTT
>many|TRBV5-1|12|NA|TRBJ1-1
CASSLEGSEAFF
TGCGCCAGCAGCTTGGAGGGGTCTGAAGCTTTCTTT
>many|TRBV10-3|17|TRBD1|TRBJ2-1
CAISVNGGGQGSNEQFF
TGTGCCATCAGTGTCAATGGCGGGGGACAGGGGAGCAATGAGCAGTTCTTC
>many|TRBV4-1|14|TRBD2|TRBJ2-7
CASSQEAGTYEQYF
TGCGCCAGCAGCCAGGAAGCGGGAACCTACGAGCAGTACTTC
>many|TRBV10-2|16|NA|TRBJ2-1
CASSDHPGPLGNEQFF
TGCGCCAGCAGTGATCACCCGGGTCCTCTCGGGAATGAGCAGTTCTTC
>NA|TRBV29-1|11|NA|TRBJ2-7
CSVATSYEQYF
TGCAGCGTTGCGACAAGCTACGAGCAGTACTTC
>many|TRBV5-1|14|NA|TRBJ1-1
CASSPQSSNTEAFF
TGCGCCAGCAGCCCCCAGTCGTCGAACACTGAAGCTTTCTTT
>many|TRBV29-1|10|NA|TRBJ1-1
CSVRDAEAFF
TGCAGCGTTCGGGACGCTGAAGCTTTCTTT
>NA|TRBV4-1|16|NA|TRBJ1-3
CSSSQSIVASGNTIYF
TGCTCCAGCAGCCAAAGCATAGTCGCCTCTGGAAACACCATATATTTT
>many|TRBV7-3|16|TRBD1|TRBJ1-5
CASSPDRFNSNQPQHF
TGTGCCAGCAGCCCGGACAGGTTTAATAGCAATCAGCCCCAGCATTTT
>many|TRBV2|12|NA|TRBJ2-1
CASSHGYNEQFF
TGTGCCAGCTCCCACGGGTACAATGAGCAGTTCTTC
>many|TRBV29-1|11|NA|TRBJ1-1
CSANSDTEAFF
TGCAGCGCCAATAGTGACACTGAAGCTTTCTTT
>many|TRBV5-1|15|TRBD1|TRBJ1-1
CASSLGTGDNTEAFF
TGCGCCAGCAGCTTAGGGACAGGAGACAACACTGAAGCTTTCTTT
>many|TRBV12-3/TRBV12-4|13|TRBD1|TRBJ1-2
CASSGQGRYGYTF
TGTGCCAGCAGTGGACAGGGGCGCTATGGCTACACCTTC
>few|TRBV11-2|14|TRBD1|TRBJ1-1
CASRTQGAYTEAFF
TGTGCCAGCAGAACGCAGGGGGCGTACACTGAAGCTTTCTTT
>many|TRBV12-3/TRBV12-4|17|NA|TRBJ2-2
CASTPKPRGGHTGELFF
TGTGCCAGCACCCCTAAACCTAGGGGGGGCCACACCGGGGAGCTGTTTTTT
>many|TRBV5-4|17|NA|TRBJ2-3
CASSLGPGLGRTDTQYF
TGTGCCAGCAGCTTGGGACCGGGACTGGGACGCACAGATACGCAGTATTTT
>many|TRBV2|18|TRBD1|TRBJ1-5
CASSRNRGQGRSNQPQHF
TGTGCCAGCAGCAGGAACAGGGGGCAGGGAAGAAGCAATCAGCCCCAGCATTTT